A selection of T cell receptor beta chains follows, all from one sample in a study of T-cell memory formation after mild COVID-19. Each CDR3 protein is one row after TCRdb ran MiXCR on the 5' RACE reads. The repertoire holds some 290,000 distinct CDR3 sequences, 15% to 20% seen once, with roughly a fifth in the top ten. The sequenced material came from PBMCs or a T cell subset sorted from them (not recorded which). These receptors all stem from a man younger than 30 who had mild COVID-19 (a few samples of this study predate the infection). Cell type and time point are not known. Both conserved end residues are part of each CDR3. D genes are given only for firm matches. Size values are once, few and many counts, or a class for expanded clones, and some rows have none.

J	D	V	size	DNA	CDR3
TRBJ2-3	-	TRBV5-1	-	TGCGCCAGCAGCTTGGACAGCTCTAGCACAGATACGCAGTATTTT	CASSLDSSSTDTQYF
TRBJ1-5	TRBD1	TRBV6-5	few	TGTGCCAGCAGGAGAAACACAGGGGGCCTTAGTCAGCCCCAGCATTTT	CASRRNTGGLSQPQHF
TRBJ1-1	-	TRBV7-8	many	TGTGCCAGCAGCTCCTACAGCGTAAAACCTGAAGCTTTCTTT	CASSSYSVKPEAFF
TRBJ1-2	-	TRBV5-1	few	TGCGCCAGCAGCTTGGACAGGTCCCTTGGCTACACCTTC	CASSLDRSLGYTF
TRBJ2-3	-	TRBV11-2	few	TGTGCCAGCAGCTTAGGTTCCCTAGTCAACACAGATACGCAGTATTTT	CASSLGSLVNTDTQYF
TRBJ2-3	TRBD2	TRBV5-1	few	TGCGCCAGCACTTCCGGGGGGGAGGATACGCAGTATTTT	CASTSGGEDTQYF
TRBJ2-1	-	TRBV12-3/TRBV12-4	few	TGTGCCAGCAGTTCCCGGCGGGACAACAACAATGAGCAGTTCTTC	CASSSRRDNNNEQFF
TRBJ2-1	-	TRBV6-4	few	TGTGCCAGCAGTGACACTCAGGGCTCCTACAATGAGCAGTTCTTC	CASSDTQGSYNEQFF
TRBJ2-3	-	TRBV18	-	TGTGCCAGCTCACCACCCAGCAGGGCTGGGGATACGCAGTATTTT	CASSPPSRAGDTQYF
TRBJ2-5	TRBD1	TRBV7-9	few	TGTGCCAGCAGACAACAGGGGGCGGAAGAGACCCAGTACTTC	CASRQQGAEETQYF
TRBJ2-3	-	TRBV9	few	TGTGCCAGCAGCGCGGAAGTCAGCACAGATACGCAGTATTTT	CASSAEVSTDTQYF
TRBJ2-5	TRBD2	TRBV20-1	-	TGCAGTGCTAGCCGACCTGGCGGGGGGTTCCAAGAGACCCAGTACTTC	CSASRPGGGFQETQYF
TRBJ1-6	TRBD1	TRBV5-1	few	TGCGCCAGCAGCTCCCTGGACAGGAGTAATTCACCCCTCCACTTT	CASSSLDRSNSPLHF
TRBJ2-3	-	TRBV12-3/TRBV12-4	few	TGTGCCAGCAGTTTAGCCCCCGGGCAACCTAGCACAGATACGCAGTATTTT	CASSLAPGQPSTDTQYF
TRBJ2-7	-	TRBV4-1	-	TGCGCCAGCAGCCAAGACGGACGGGGGCAACCCTACGAGCAGTACTTC	CASSQDGRGQPYEQYF
TRBJ2-1	TRBD1	TRBV29-1	-	TGCAGTTTTAACCCGGGACAGGTCTACAATGAGCAGTTCTTC	CSFNPGQVYNEQFF
TRBJ2-7	-	TRBV29-1	-	TGCAGCGTTGTATCTTCTCCCCCCTACGAGCAGTACTTC	CSVVSSPPYEQYF
TRBJ1-2	-	TRBV12-3/TRBV12-4	-	TGTGCCAGCAGTCTCCGGGACACCCTTAAGGGCGGCTACACCTTC	CASSLRDTLKGGYTF
TRBJ2-1	TRBD2	TRBV25-1	few	TGTGCCAGCAGTTCAGGTAGCGGGGGGCTGGGTGAGCAGTTCTTC	CASSSGSGGLGEQFF
TRBJ2-3	-	TRBV7-9	-	TGTGCCAGCAGCTTAGCACCAGGGTTGGATACGCAGTATTTT	CASSLAPGLDTQYF
TRBJ1-5	-	TRBV7-9	many	TGTGCCAGCAGCTTACAGACGGGTAATCAGCCCCAGCATTTT	CASSLQTGNQPQHF
TRBJ2-3	-	TRBV12-3/TRBV12-4	-	TGTGCCAGCAGTCGAGGGGGGGGTTTTGACACGCAGTATTTT	CASSRGGGFDTQYF
TRBJ2-1	-	TRBV7-3	few	TGTGCCAGCAGCTTACGGACAGCTAATGAGCAGTTCTTC	CASSLRTANEQFF
TRBJ2-1	TRBD1	TRBV5-1	-	TGCGCCAGCAGCTTACCCCCGGGACAGAGCTACAATGAGCAGTTCTTC	CASSLPPGQSYNEQFF
TRBJ1-2	-	TRBV5-6	few	TGTGCCAGCAGCTTGGTCGGAACCTCTAACTATGGCTACACCTTC	CASSLVGTSNYGYTF
TRBJ1-1	-	TRBV7-3	-	TGTGCCAGCAGTCCGGGGTGGGGAGTTGAAGCTTTCTTT	CASSPGWGVEAFF
TRBJ2-1	-	TRBV7-9	-	TGTGCCAGCAGCCCGAATCAGGGGCCCAATGAGCAGTTCTTC	CASSPNQGPNEQFF
TRBJ1-3	-	TRBV7-2	-	TGTGCCAGCCGGAACTCTGGAAACACCATATATTTT	CASRNSGNTIYF
TRBJ2-2	TRBD2	TRBV7-6	-	TGTGCCAGCAGCCGAATTAGCGGGAGGGGGACCGGGGAGCTGTTTTTT	CASSRISGRGTGELFF